The 17 T cell receptor beta chains below were found in one sample sequenced in a study of blood T cell repertoires in COVID-19. The method was immunoSEQ multiplex PCR; TCRdb's version includes in-frame clones alone and lacks a portion of them. The sample consists of approximately 670,000 clones, approximately 90% of them appearing once. Material: peripheral blood. Receptors originate from a woman aged 18-29 years with acute or convalescent COVID-19.

The chain uses TRBV14 and TRBJ2-2; no reliable D call. Trimming stripped 4 bases from V and 4 bases from J, with 19 bases between. This CDR3 is 17 amino acids long. Germline assignment: CDR1 SGHDN and CDR2 FVKESK. CDR3 region: CASSRLTKAVSTGELFF. The CDR3 nucleotides are TGTGCCAGCAGCCGGTTAACGAAGGCGGTCAGCACCGGGGAGCTGTTTTTT.

The V call is TRBV24-1, the J call TRBJ2-7; D ambiguous. V was trimmed by 5 bases and J by 0 bases, leaving 10 bases between them. This CDR3 has 14 residues. Germline CDR1 is KGHDR and CDR2 is SFDVKD. The CDR3 region has the DNA TGTGCCACCAGTGGCCCAGGTGGCTCCTACGAGCAGTACTTC. Encoded protein: CATSGPGGSYEQYF.

This clone was found once. The chain has TRBV5-1 and TRBJ2-3, with D unclear. Trimming stripped 0 bases from V and 0 bases from J, with 11 bases between. This CDR3 is 16 amino acids long. Per the germline V gene, CDR1 is SGHRS and CDR2 is YFSETQ. The CDR3 here is CASSLGALASTDTQYF. The CDR3 DNA reads as TGCGCCAGCAGCTTGGGGGCCCTTGCTAGCACAGATACGCAGTATTTT.

V gene TRBV19 combines with J gene TRBJ2-7; D might be TRBD1 (6 bases). This CDR3 comprises 11 residues. Looked up from germline, CDR1 is LNHDA and CDR2 is SQIVND (reference sequence). V was cut by 10 bases and J by 2 bases, with 9 bases left in between. This chain's CDR3 is CATGQTYEQYF. CDR3 sequence (DNA): TGTGCCACCGGACAGACCTACGAGCAGTACTTC.

This clone appeared a single time. The CDR3 loop reads CAWIRGRTEAFF. Written as DNA, the CDR3 is TGTGCCTGGATTCGGGGGAGAACTGAAGCTTTCTTT. V and J are TRBV30 and TRBJ1-1, with a weak D call TRBD1 (5 bases). V was trimmed by 4 bases and J by 5 bases, leaving 11 bases between them. The CDR3 runs 12 residues. Germline CDR1 reads GTSNPN; CDR2 reads SVGIG (reference sequence).

V usage is TRBV7-2 and J usage is TRBJ1-4, with D unresolved. With 4 bases removed from V and 8 bases from J, the gap between germline ends came to 23 bases. Germline CDR1 reads SGHTA; CDR2 reads FQGNSA. The CDR3 has 17 amino acids. The CDR3 bases are TGTGCCAGCAGCTCTCCCCCCGGTCAGGTAGAAGGAGAAAAACTGTTTTTT. Translated, it gives CASSSPPGQVEGEKLFF.

The chain links TRBV18 to TRBJ2-7, with D tentatively TRBD1 (5 bases). The CDR3 length is 13 residues. V lost 1 base to trimming and J lost 2 bases, with 6 bases between them. The V gene's germline CDR1 is KGHSH and CDR2 LQKENI. This chain's CDR3 is CASSPRQTYEQYF. CDR3 in DNA: TGTGCCAGCTCACCACGACAGACCTACGAGCAGTACTTC. Drawing the rest from reference TRBV18 and TRBJ2-7, the complete variable domain is NAGVMQNPRHLVRRRGQEARLRCSPMKGHSHVYWYRQLPEEGLKFMVYLQKENIIDESGMPKERFSAEFPKEGPSILRIQQVVRGDSAAYFCASSPRQTYEQYFGPGTRLTVT.

This clone was detected only once. This chain uses TRBV6-2 or TRBV6-3 with TRBJ2-7, with 7 bases identical to TRBD1. The CDR3 sequence is 15 residues long. From germline, CDR1 is MNHEY and CDR2 SVGEGT. Losses at the gene ends were 5 bases for V and 4 bases for J; bases not matched to a gene: 11. CDR3 sequence (DNA): TGTGCCAGCAGTCCCCGAGGGACAGTGCCGTACGAGCAGTACTTC. Translated, it gives CASSPRGTVPYEQYF.

The genes are TRBV5-6 and TRBJ1-2; possible D gene TRBD1, 5 bases. V lost 1 base and J 5 bases, leaving 9 bases between the germline ends. Germline-derived CDR1 and CDR2 are SGHDT and YYEEEE. The CDR3 consists of 13 residues. The CDR3 region has the DNA TGTGCCAGCAGCTTGAGTGGGGGGTATGGCTACACCTTC. It is translated as CASSLSGGYGYTF. Full variable domain (remainder filled in from reference TRBV5-6 and TRBJ1-2): DAGVTQSPTHLIKTRGQQVTLRCSPKSGHDTVSWYQQALGQGPQFIFQYYEEEERQRGNFPDRFSGHQFPNYSSELNVNALLLGDSALYLCASSLSGGYGYTFGSGTRLTVV.

V is TRBV29-1 and J is TRBJ2-3, with 11 nucleotides matching TRBD1. The CDR3 sequence is 12 residues long. After removal of 7 bases from V and 8 bases from J, the junction contained 5 bases not matched to a gene. Germline values: CDR1 SQVTM, CDR2 ANQGSEA. DNA of the CDR3: TGCAGCGCTTGGGACAGGGGGGGTACGCAGTATTTT. It encodes CSAWDRGGTQYF.

This chain's CDR3 is CASKGGGYTF. The CDR3 region has the DNA TGTGCCAGCAAGGGGGGGGGCTACACCTTC. This chain links TRBV6-5 with TRBJ1-2; D may be TRBD1 (6 bases). The V gene's germline CDR1 is MNHEY and CDR2 SVGAGI. V lost 7 bases and J lost 8, with 8 bases in between. The CDR3 has 10 amino acids.

This CDR3 is CATSRVRLMNTEAFF. CDR3 sequence (DNA): TGTGCCACCAGCAGAGTTAGATTGATGAACACTGAAGCTTTCTTT. The chain is built from TRBV15 and TRBJ1-1; the D is unclear. Germline V gene sequence: CDR1 LNHNV, CDR2 YYDKDF (reference sequence). V shed 1 base and J shed 0 bases, with 9 bases lying between them. The CDR3 loop spans 15 amino acids.

The rearrangement links TRBV19 to TRBJ1-1; 9 bases line up with TRBD1. Per the germline V gene, CDR1 is LNHDA and CDR2 is SQIVND (reference sequence). The CDR3 extends over 15 amino acids. Unmatched junction bases numbered 7, after V lost 6 bases and J lost 2 bases. CDR3 in amino acids: CASRNNRGPNTEAFF. The CDR3 coding sequence is TGTGCCAGTAGAAACAACAGGGGGCCAAACACTGAAGCTTTCTTT. Full variable domain (rest looked up from reference TRBV19 and TRBJ1-1): DGGITQSPKYLFRKEGQNVTLSCEQNLNHDAMYWYRQDPGQGLRLIYYSQIVNDFQKGDIAEGYSVSREKKESFPLTVTSAQKNPTAFYLCASRNNRGPNTEAFFGQGTRLTVV.

This chain connects TRBV27 to TRBJ1-2, with 12 positions matching TRBD1. With 6 bases clipped from V and 6 bases from J, the junction kept 5 bases outside the gene matches. In germline, CDR1 is MNHEY, CDR2 SMNVEV (reference sequence). This CDR3 has 14 amino acids. The CDR3 spells CASREGQGADGYTF. The CDR3 nucleotides are TGTGCCAGCAGGGAGGGACAGGGGGCTGATGGCTACACCTTC.

This clone was detected a few times. The rearrangement links TRBV9 to TRBJ1-2; D may be TRBD1 (5 bases). Trimming left V 2 bases short and J 8 bases short, with 16 bases between. The CDR3 spans 14 residues. Germline lookup yields CDR1 SGDLS and CDR2 YYNGEE. CDR3 bases: TGTGCCAGCAGCGTTTCAGGGTCTTCTAACGGCTACACCTTC. Residues: CASSVSGSSNGYTF.

The V gene is TRBV7-2, the J gene TRBJ1-1; D not resolved. Germline assignment: CDR1 SGHTA and CDR2 FQGNSA. V was pared by 3 bases and J by 0 bases, with 14 bases between. The CDR3 loop spans 16 amino acids. The CDR3 here is CASSFQSLTVNTEAFF. DNA of the CDR3: TGTGCCAGCAGCTTTCAATCATTAACAGTGAACACTGAAGCTTTCTTT.

The CDR3: CASSMFDSPLHF. In DNA form, the CDR3 reads TGTGCCAGCAGTATGTTCGATTCACCCCTCCACTTT. The chain carries TRBV6-5 and TRBJ1-6; D gene uncertain. Looked up from germline, CDR1 is MNHEY and CDR2 is SVGAGI. This CDR3 is built from 12 residues. The V end lost 5 bases, the J end lost 8 bases, and 7 bases lay between the germline ends.